This T cell receptor beta chain is drawn from a study of Ad26.COV2.S vaccination and SARS-CoV-2 variants (dated by TCRdb to 2020 to 2023). Concerning the study at large: Vaccine-arm donors were drawn from COV1001, a multicentre, randomized, double-blind, placebo-controlled phase I-IIa trial of Ad26.COV2.S in healthy adults. Ad26.COV2.S was administered intramuscularly at 5 x 10^10 or 1 x 10^11 viral particles, either as a single shot or as two shots given 56 days apart. Sequencing of the TCRbeta repertoire served to evaluate the specificity and breadth of SARS-CoV-2-reactive T cell receptors following Ad26.COV2.S vaccination. A total of around 32 samples were included in the TCR-sequenced set, comprising roughly 20 Ad26.COV2.S vaccine recipients, 5 placebo recipients and 8 SARS-CoV-2 convalescent individuals. Trial participants were randomized into five groups of five, in which low-dose or high-dose Ad26.COV2.S was given once or twice, or placebo was given on both occasions. Blinding of investigators to trial group allocation was maintained during experiments and outcome assessment. Points the paper makes about the study in general: Higher spike-specific TCR breadth was observed in Ad26.COV2.S recipients than in placebo recipients (P = 0.0014). It was noted by the authors that total T cell responses may have been underestimated by the TCR breadth and depth analyses. Substantial breadth of spike-specific CD8+ and CD4+ T cell responses was reported after vaccination. The study lacked the statistical power to compare responses across vaccine doses or regimens. Non-spike TCR breadth was comparable between vaccine and placebo recipients, consistent with the vaccine containing only spike.

This specimen's treatment or condition label, interpreted: around 19 received Ad26.COV2.S at low or high dose, single or two shots; roughly five received placebo; per-sample allocation not given. Repertoires of vaccine and placebo recipients were sequenced from samples collected on day 63 after the first injection. In Cohort 1b, 25 adults aged 18-55 years were enrolled at a single site in Boston, USA, between 29 July and 7 August 2020. Ad26.COV2.S consisted of a replication-incompetent adenovirus type 26 vector by which a prefusion-stabilized SARS-CoV-2 spike protein from the original Wuhan strain was expressed. V was cut back by 2 bases and J by 0 bases, leaving a gap of 17 bases between them. Via the germline V gene, CDR1 is SGHVS and CDR2 FQNEAQ. The CDR3, cysteine through phenylalanine, is 17 amino acids long. The sequence is cut down to CDR3 DNA, 51 bases in frame from base 1. Of note for this clone: What antigen it recognizes has not been identified. No base quality values were provided; no much bigger clone lies one nucleotide off.

The immunoSEQ Assay was the method used to sequence TCRbeta CDR3 regions. After extraction, genomic DNA underwent amplification by bias-controlled multiplex PCR, followed by high-throughput sequencing. The paper's data handling went like this. To quantify the absolute abundance of each unique TCRbeta CDR3 region, sequences were collapsed and filtered. T cell fraction was estimated by normalizing TCRbeta template counts to usable DNA, which was measured by amplifying reference genes present in all nucleated cells. Repertoire TCRs were annotated as SARS-CoV-2-specific when V gene, CDR3 amino acid sequence and J gene were exactly matched to a known reactive TCR set. MIRA supplied the reference SARS-CoV-2 TCR set, which was filtered for enrichment in COVID-19-positive ImmuneCODE repertoires so that public or cross-reactive TCRs were removed. Based on the MIRA antigens, annotated TCRs were further analysed at the level of specific ORF or position within ORF. Breadth was defined as annotated unique rearrangements over total unique productive rearrangements; depth was the summed frequency of those rearrangements. Two-sided Wilcoxon rank-sum tests were applied when comparing TCR breadth between groups. TCRdb re-hosts the immuneACCESS table, in-frame sequences only. Its copies lack some clones; in the studies checked, an unresolved V gene accounts for under half of them, and the cause for the rest is not known. V and J calls plus clone size are reproduced from that table; the DNA served to infer D and trimming. Across this sample there are roughly 700,000 clones, with about 90% seen only once. The top ten constitute roughly 1.5% of the sample.

The clonotype originates from a person between 18 and 65 years old who received the Ad26.COV2.S COVID-19 vaccine or a placebo. Rearrangement joined TRBV7-8 to TRBJ2-7, with the D gene too uncertain to name. Sequenced material: peripheral blood, taken in a trial of Ad26.COV2.S vaccine versus placebo. The CDR3 has the sequence CASSLTLFFGGSYEQYF. The bases are TGTGCCAGCAGCTTAACTTTGTTCTTCGGCGGCTCCTACGAGCAGTACTTC.